The present entry profiles one T cell receptor (beta chain) with its context. Its antigen is currently unknown. The method was immunoSEQ multiplex PCR; TCRdb's version includes in-frame clones alone and lacks a portion of them. This table has about 94,000 clones, roughly 88% appearing once. This sample was taken from a study of T cell responses to AZD1222 COVID-19 vaccine. Whole-study context: Second doses that came at about 4 or about 12 weeks were put together. Regarding the study as a whole: When two AZD1222 doses had been given, Spike-specific TCR breadth and depth rose. No repertoire was sampled before or during the peak T cell response, only after it.

CDR1 SGHTS and CDR2 YDEGEE come from the germline V gene. This CDR3 is 13 amino acids long. Deletions cut 1 base from V and 3 bases from J, with 7 bases between. This chain connects TRBV5-8 to TRBJ1-1; D is undetermined. The source of this sequence is an adult in good health. Sequences were derived from peripheral blood, sampled on day 0 of AZD1222 vaccination. CDR3 sequence (DNA): TGTGCCAGCAGCTTGAGTAGCGACACTGAAGCTTTCTTT. Translation gives CASSLSSDTEAFF.